The rows below give T cell receptor beta chains drawn from one sample of a study of blood T cells in healthy people across ages. TCRdb itself ran the 5' RACE reads through MiXCR, one entry per CDR3 protein. The data contain some 1.5 million distinct CDR3 sequences, roughly 43% of them seen just once; the ten biggest clones take up more than 4%. The sample was blood. These receptors all stem from a woman aged 18-29 years in good health. CDR3s include the opening cysteine and the closing phenylalanine or tryptophan. Each record gives: V gene, clone size, J gene, D gene, CDR3 DNA, CDR3 protein. A D gene is named only where the DNA matches it firmly. Size tells how often a clone was seen (once, few, many) or the class of an expanded clone, and some rows leave it out.

V: TRBV7-8
size: NA
J: TRBJ2-5
D: NA
DNA: TGTGCCAGCAGCCCTCTAGCGAGGGAGCAGTACTTC
CDR3: CASSPLAREQYF

V: TRBV6-2/TRBV6-3
size: NA
J: TRBJ1-2
D: NA
DNA: TGTGCCAGCAGTTACTCTACGAGCTACACCTTC
CDR3: CASSYSTSYTF

V: TRBV6-6
size: many
J: TRBJ2-7
D: TRBD1
DNA: TGTGCCAGCAGAGATCGTACAGGGGGGTCCTACGAGCAGTACTTC
CDR3: CASRDRTGGSYEQYF

V: TRBV29-1
size: few
J: TRBJ2-3
D: NA
DNA: TGCAGCGTTGAAGACCTCGGCGCAGATACGCAGTATTTT
CDR3: CSVEDLGADTQYF

V: TRBV7-2
size: NA
J: TRBJ2-2
D: NA
DNA: TGTGCCAGCAGCTTAGCTTCAGGGATCCGGGAGCTGTTTTTT
CDR3: CASSLASGIRELFF

V: TRBV7-2
size: NA
J: TRBJ2-4
D: TRBD2
DNA: TGTGCCAGCAGCTTTGCGGGGGGAAACATTCAGTACTTC
CDR3: CASSFAGGNIQYF

V: TRBV7-2
size: NA
J: TRBJ2-3
D: NA
DNA: TGTGCCAGCAGTCTCGAAGGATTAGCGGAGCAGTATTTT
CDR3: CASSLEGLAEQYF

V: TRBV7-9
size: NA
J: TRBJ2-7
D: NA
DNA: TGTGCCAGCAGCTTGGGGTCATGGGAGCAGTACTTC
CDR3: CASSLGSWEQYF

V: TRBV12-3/TRBV12-4
size: few
J: TRBJ2-3
D: TRBD2
DNA: TGTGCCAGCAGTTTTGAAGGGCTAGCGGGGGGCAGCACAGATACGCAGTATTTT
CDR3: CASSFEGLAGGSTDTQYF

V: TRBV6-2/TRBV6-3
size: few
J: TRBJ2-5
D: NA
DNA: TGTGCCAGCACCACAAGGGACTACCAAGAGACCCAGTACTTC
CDR3: CASTTRDYQETQYF

V: TRBV6-5
size: few
J: TRBJ1-2
D: TRBD1
DNA: TGTGCCAGCACTCACAACACGCGGGGACAGAATGATGGCTACACCTTC
CDR3: CASTHNTRGQNDGYTF

V: TRBV12-3/TRBV12-4
size: NA
J: TRBJ2-7
D: TRBD1
DNA: TGTGCCAGCAGCCCCAAACCGGGACAGGGTAACTACGAGCAGTACTTC
CDR3: CASSPKPGQGNYEQYF

V: TRBV4-3
size: NA
J: TRBJ2-3
D: NA
DNA: TGCGCCAGCAGCCAAGCGACTAGGCCAGATACGCAGTATTTT
CDR3: CASSQATRPDTQYF

V: TRBV19
size: NA
J: TRBJ2-5
D: TRBD1
DNA: TGTGCCAGTAGTATCAACAGGGGGTTCGAGACCCAGTACTTC
CDR3: CASSINRGFETQYF

V: TRBV7-2
size: NA
J: TRBJ2-7
D: NA
DNA: TGTGCCAGCAGCTCCGGGACCCAAAGGTCGTACTTC
CDR3: CASSSGTQRSYF

V: TRBV28
size: NA
J: TRBJ2-1
D: TRBD2
DNA: TGTGCCACCGTAACTTCTGGGAGCGGGAGGCGTGAGCAGTTCTTC
CDR3: CATVTSGSGRREQFF

V: TRBV12-3/TRBV12-4
size: NA
J: TRBJ2-1
D: NA
DNA: TGTGCCAGCCGAGGCCGTTGGGGTGAGCAGTTCTTC
CDR3: CASRGRWGEQFF

V: TRBV3-1
size: NA
J: TRBJ2-1
D: TRBD1
DNA: TGTGCCAGCAGCCAGGGACAGCTGAGCTCCTACAATGAGCAGTTCTTC
CDR3: CASSQGQLSSYNEQFF

V: TRBV12-3/TRBV12-4
size: NA
J: TRBJ2-1
D: TRBD1
DNA: TGTGCCAGCAGTTTCCGGGACAGGGCATATGAGCAGTTCTTC
CDR3: CASSFRDRAYEQFF

V: TRBV6-2/TRBV6-3
size: few
J: TRBJ2-5
D: TRBD1
DNA: TGTGCCATAGGACAGGGGGCGCGGGAGCAGTACTTC
CDR3: CAIGQGAREQYF

V: TRBV6-6
size: few
J: TRBJ2-3
D: TRBD2
DNA: TGTGCCAGCAGTTATCTAGCGGGGACTACAGATACGCAGTATTTT
CDR3: CASSYLAGTTDTQYF

V: TRBV13
size: NA
J: TRBJ2-3
D: NA
DNA: TGTGCCAGCGAACAAGCAGATACGCAGTATTTT
CDR3: CASEQADTQYF

V: TRBV2
size: NA
J: TRBJ2-1
D: TRBD1
DNA: TGTGCCAGCAGCCCGGGACAGGGGGTTACTCTTGAGCAGTTCTTC
CDR3: CASSPGQGVTLEQFF

V: TRBV10-3
size: few
J: TRBJ1-5
D: NA
DNA: TGTGCCATCAGTGACACTGTAACAGTCCAGCATTTT
CDR3: CAISDTVTVQHF

V: TRBV12-3/TRBV12-4
size: NA
J: TRBJ2-1
D: TRBD1
DNA: TGTGCCAGCAGGCGACAGGGGGCGGATGGACATGAGCAGTTCTTC
CDR3: CASRRQGADGHEQFF

V: TRBV5-6
size: once
J: TRBJ1-1
D: NA
DNA: TGTGCCAGCAGCTTGGATTACCATGCCGGCACTGAAGCTTTCTTT
CDR3: CASSLDYHAGTEAFF

V: TRBV28
size: NA
J: TRBJ2-7
D: TRBD1
DNA: TGTGCCAGCAGCGACCCCGGGACAGGGGTCTACGAGCAGTACTTC
CDR3: CASSDPGTGVYEQYF

V: TRBV9
size: NA
J: TRBJ2-3
D: NA
DNA: TGTGCCAGCAGCTGGCAGGGAACCACAGATACGCAGTATTTT
CDR3: CASSWQGTTDTQYF

V: TRBV28
size: NA
J: TRBJ2-7
D: TRBD1
DNA: TGTGCCAGCAGTTTAGGAACAGGGGAGTCCGAGCAGTACTTC
CDR3: CASSLGTGESEQYF

V: TRBV20-1
size: NA
J: TRBJ2-7
D: NA
DNA: TGCAGTGCTAAAGGACGAGCGATCACCTACGAGCAGTACTTC
CDR3: CSAKGRAITYEQYF

V: TRBV11-2
size: NA
J: TRBJ2-3
D: TRBD2
DNA: TGTGCCAGCAGCGCCGCCCCACTAGCGGGGGGCGGGGATACGCAGTATTTT
CDR3: CASSAAPLAGGGDTQYF

V: TRBV28
size: few
J: TRBJ2-7
D: TRBD2
DNA: TGTGCCAGCAGTTCGGGACTAGCGCCTCTCTACGAGCAGTACTTC
CDR3: CASSSGLAPLYEQYF

V: TRBV7-2
size: NA
J: TRBJ2-7
D: TRBD2
DNA: TGTGCCAGCAGCTATACTACTAGCGGGGGAGCCTACGAGCAGTACTTC
CDR3: CASSYTTSGGAYEQYF

V: TRBV7-2
size: NA
J: TRBJ2-7
D: TRBD2
DNA: TGTGCCAGCAGCTGGGCTAGCGGGACGTACCTGCAGTACTTC
CDR3: CASSWASGTYLQYF

V: TRBV20-1
size: NA
J: TRBJ2-7
D: TRBD2
DNA: TGCAGTGCTAGGCTTAGCGGGTCCTACGAGCAGTACTTC
CDR3: CSARLSGSYEQYF

V: TRBV2
size: NA
J: TRBJ2-3
D: TRBD2
DNA: TGTGCCACTACTAGCGGTGAGACAGATACGCAGTATTTT
CDR3: CATTSGETDTQYF

V: TRBV11-2
size: few
J: TRBJ2-1
D: NA
DNA: TGTGCCAGCAGCTCTCCAGCACAGGAGCAGTTCTTC
CDR3: CASSSPAQEQFF

V: TRBV6-2/TRBV6-3
size: NA
J: TRBJ2-5
D: TRBD2
DNA: TGTGCCAGCAGTACTAGCGGGGTCGAGACCCAGTACTTC
CDR3: CASSTSGVETQYF

V: TRBV28
size: few
J: TRBJ2-4
D: NA
DNA: TGTGCCAGCAGGCATGACAGGAGTAGCATTCAGTACTTC
CDR3: CASRHDRSSIQYF

V: TRBV5-6
size: NA
J: TRBJ2-7
D: NA
DNA: TGTGCCAGCAGCTTGGCGGGCTCTCACTATTACGAGCAGTACTTC
CDR3: CASSLAGSHYYEQYF

V: TRBV11-1
size: NA
J: TRBJ2-5
D: NA
DNA: TGTGCCAGCAGCTTCGGGATAGGTTTCAATGAGCAGTACTTC
CDR3: CASSFGIGFNEQYF

V: TRBV6-1
size: NA
J: TRBJ2-7
D: TRBD2
DNA: TGTGCCAGCAGTACTCCGGGACTAGCGGACGAGCAGTACTTC
CDR3: CASSTPGLADEQYF

V: TRBV20-1
size: few
J: TRBJ2-3
D: TRBD2
DNA: TGCAGTGCTAGAGAGAGCGGGGGCACAGATACGCAGTATTTT
CDR3: CSARESGGTDTQYF

V: TRBV9
size: NA
J: TRBJ1-4
D: TRBD1
DNA: TGTGCCAGCAGCGTAACCGGACAGGGGGAAGATGAAAAACTGTTTTTT
CDR3: CASSVTGQGEDEKLFF

V: TRBV7-2
size: NA
J: TRBJ2-4
D: NA
DNA: TGTGCCAGCAGCCCGGAATGGGCAGGTATTATAGACATTCAGTACTTC
CDR3: CASSPEWAGIIDIQYF

V: TRBV7-2
size: NA
J: TRBJ1-1
D: NA
DNA: TGTGCCAGCAGGATGGGGGGGAGAGCTGAAGCTTTCTTT
CDR3: CASRMGGRAEAFF

V: TRBV29-1
size: NA
J: TRBJ2-3
D: TRBD1
DNA: TGCAGCGTTGAAGATCTCGGGGACAGCGCCACAGATACGCAGTATTTT
CDR3: CSVEDLGDSATDTQYF